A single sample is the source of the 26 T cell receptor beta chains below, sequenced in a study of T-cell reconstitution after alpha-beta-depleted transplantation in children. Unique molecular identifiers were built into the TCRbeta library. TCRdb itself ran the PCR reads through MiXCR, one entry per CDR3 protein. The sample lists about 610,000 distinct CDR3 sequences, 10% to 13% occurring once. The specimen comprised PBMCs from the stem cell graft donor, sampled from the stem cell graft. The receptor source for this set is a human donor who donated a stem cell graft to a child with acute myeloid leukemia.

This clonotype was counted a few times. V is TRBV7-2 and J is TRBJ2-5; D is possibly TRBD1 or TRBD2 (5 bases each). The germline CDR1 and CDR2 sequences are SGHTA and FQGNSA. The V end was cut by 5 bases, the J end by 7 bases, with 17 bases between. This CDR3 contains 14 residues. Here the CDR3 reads CASSPWGEGRTQYF. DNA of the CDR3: TGTGCCAGCAGCCCATGGGGAGAGGGGAGGACCCAGTACTTC.

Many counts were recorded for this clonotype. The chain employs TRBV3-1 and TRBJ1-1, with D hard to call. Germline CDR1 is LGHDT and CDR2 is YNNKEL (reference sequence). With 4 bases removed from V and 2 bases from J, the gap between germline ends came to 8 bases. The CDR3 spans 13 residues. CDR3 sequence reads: CASSRHGNTEAFF. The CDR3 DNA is TGTGCCAGCAGCCGACACGGTAACACTGAAGCTTTCTTT.

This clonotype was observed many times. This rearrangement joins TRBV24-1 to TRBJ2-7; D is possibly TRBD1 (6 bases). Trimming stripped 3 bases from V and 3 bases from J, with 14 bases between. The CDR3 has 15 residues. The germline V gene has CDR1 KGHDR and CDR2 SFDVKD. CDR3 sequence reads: CATSDPTDSIYEQYF. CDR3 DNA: TGTGCCACCAGTGATCCTACGGACAGCATCTACGAGCAGTACTTC.

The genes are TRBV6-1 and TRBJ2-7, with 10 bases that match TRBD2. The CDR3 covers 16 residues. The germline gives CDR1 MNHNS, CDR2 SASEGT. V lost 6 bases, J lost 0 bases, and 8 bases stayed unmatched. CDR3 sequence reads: CASSRGLAYSSYEQYF. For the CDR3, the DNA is TGTGCCAGCAGCAGGGGACTAGCGTATAGCTCCTACGAGCAGTACTTC.

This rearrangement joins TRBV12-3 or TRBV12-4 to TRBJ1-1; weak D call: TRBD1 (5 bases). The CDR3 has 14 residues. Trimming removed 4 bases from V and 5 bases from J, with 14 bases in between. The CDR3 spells CASSWAGRGTEAFF. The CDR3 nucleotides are TGTGCCAGCAGTTGGGCAGGGCGTGGGACTGAAGCTTTCTTT.

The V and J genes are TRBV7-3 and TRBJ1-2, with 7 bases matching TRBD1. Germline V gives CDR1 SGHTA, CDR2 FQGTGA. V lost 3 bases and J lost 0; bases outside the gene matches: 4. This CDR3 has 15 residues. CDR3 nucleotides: TGTGCCAGCAGCTTCAGGGGACAGTCTAACTATGGCTACACCTTC. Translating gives CASSFRGQSNYGYTF.

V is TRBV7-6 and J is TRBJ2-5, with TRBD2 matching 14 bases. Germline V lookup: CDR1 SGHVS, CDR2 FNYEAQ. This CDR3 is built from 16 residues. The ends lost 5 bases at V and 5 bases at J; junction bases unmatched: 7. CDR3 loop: CASSTGLAGEGETQYF. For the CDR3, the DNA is TGTGCCAGCAGCACGGGACTAGCGGGAGAGGGGGAGACCCAGTACTTC.

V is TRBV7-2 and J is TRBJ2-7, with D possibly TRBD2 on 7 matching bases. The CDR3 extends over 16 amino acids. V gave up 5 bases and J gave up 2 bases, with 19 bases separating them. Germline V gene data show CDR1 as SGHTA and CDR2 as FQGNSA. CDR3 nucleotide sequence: TGTGCCAGCAGCCCCTGGGGGGGCAGGATGACCTACGAGCAGTACTTC. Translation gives CASSPWGGRMTYEQYF.

CDR3 loop: CASSLDRGLSWELFF. For the CDR3, the DNA is TGCGCCAGCAGCCTTGACAGGGGGCTGAGCTGGGAGCTGTTTTTT. V is TRBV4-3 and J is TRBJ2-2, with 10 bases identical to TRBD1. Germline CDR1 reads LGHNA; CDR2 reads YSLEER. V shed 4 bases, J shed 9 bases, and the junction held 8 bases outside the gene matches. This CDR3 contains 15 residues.

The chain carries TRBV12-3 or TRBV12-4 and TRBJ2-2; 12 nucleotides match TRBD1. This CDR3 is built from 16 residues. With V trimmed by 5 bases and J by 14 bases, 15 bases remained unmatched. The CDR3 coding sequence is TGTGCCAGCAGTGTAACCGGGACAGGGGGCCAGCGAGAACTGTTTTTT. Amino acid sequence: CASSVTGTGGQRELFF.

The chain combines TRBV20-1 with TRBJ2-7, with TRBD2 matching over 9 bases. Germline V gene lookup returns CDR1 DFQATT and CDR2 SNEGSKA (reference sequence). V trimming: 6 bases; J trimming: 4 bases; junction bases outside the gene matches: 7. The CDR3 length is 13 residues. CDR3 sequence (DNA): TGCAGTGCAATAGGGGCGGGAGGGTACGAGCAGTACTTC. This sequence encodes CSAIGAGGYEQYF.

The CDR3 region has the DNA TGTGCCAGCAGAAGGGACTCGGGAGATAGGGAGACCCAGTACTTC. It yields the protein CASRRDSGDRETQYF. The genes are TRBV5-5 and TRBJ2-5; D may be TRBD2 (6 bases). Trimming took off 5 bases at V and 5 bases at J, with 19 bases between the two ends. Germline V gene lookup returns CDR1 SGHKS and CDR2 YYEKEE (reference sequence). This CDR3 has 15 residues.

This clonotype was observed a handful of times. Written as DNA, the CDR3 is TGCGCCAGCAGACCAGACAGGGCTGTATACGAGCAGTACTTC. Protein: CASRPDRAVYEQYF. The chain is built from TRBV5-1 and TRBJ2-7; 7 bases match TRBD1. There are 14 residues in the CDR3. Germline V gives CDR1 SGHRS, CDR2 YFSETQ. With 5 bases clipped from V and 4 bases from J, the junction kept 9 bases outside the gene matches.

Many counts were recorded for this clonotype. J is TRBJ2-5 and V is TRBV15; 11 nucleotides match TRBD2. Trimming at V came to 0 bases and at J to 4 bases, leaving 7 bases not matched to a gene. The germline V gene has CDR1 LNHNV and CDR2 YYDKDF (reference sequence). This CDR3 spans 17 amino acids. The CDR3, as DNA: TGTGCCACCAGCAGAGATACTAGCGGGAGTGCGGGAGAGACCCAGTACTTC. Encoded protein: CATSRDTSGSAGETQYF.

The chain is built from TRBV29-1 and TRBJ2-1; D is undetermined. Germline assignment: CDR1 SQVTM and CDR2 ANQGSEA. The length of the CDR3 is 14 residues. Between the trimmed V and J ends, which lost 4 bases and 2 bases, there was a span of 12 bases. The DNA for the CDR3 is TGCAGCGTTGGTGTCCTAACCCCCTACAATGAGCAGTTCTTC. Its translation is CSVGVLTPYNEQFF.

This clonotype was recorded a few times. The CDR3 nucleotides are TGTGCCAGCAGCGTTCGGCAGAACACTGAAGCTTTCTTT. The encoded protein is CASSVRQNTEAFF. V and J are TRBV9 and TRBJ1-1; D uncertain. Germline V lookup: CDR1 SGDLS, CDR2 YYNGEE. Trimming took off 2 bases at V and 1 base at J, with 6 bases between the two ends. The CDR3 extends over 13 amino acids.

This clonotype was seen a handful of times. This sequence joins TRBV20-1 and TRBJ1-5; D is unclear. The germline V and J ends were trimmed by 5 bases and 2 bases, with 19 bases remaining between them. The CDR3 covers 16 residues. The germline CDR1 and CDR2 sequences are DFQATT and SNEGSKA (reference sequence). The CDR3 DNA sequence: TGCAGTGCTTTACCCTCCTGGGGAGGAGGCAATCAGCCCCAGCATTTT. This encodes CSALPSWGGGNQPQHF.

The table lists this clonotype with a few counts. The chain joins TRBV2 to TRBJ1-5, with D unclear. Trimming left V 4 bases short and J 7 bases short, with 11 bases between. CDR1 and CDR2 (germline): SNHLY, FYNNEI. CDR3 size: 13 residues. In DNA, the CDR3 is TGTGCCAGCAGTGGAGAGGGAATCCAGCCCCAGCATTTT. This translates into CASSGEGIQPQHF.

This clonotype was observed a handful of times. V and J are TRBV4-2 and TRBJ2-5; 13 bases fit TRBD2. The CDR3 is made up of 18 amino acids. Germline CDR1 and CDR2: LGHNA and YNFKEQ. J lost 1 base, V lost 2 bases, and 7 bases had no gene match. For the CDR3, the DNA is TGTGCCAGCAGCCAACCCGGACTAGCGGGAGTATCCCAAGAGACCCAGTACTTC. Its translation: CASSQPGLAGVSQETQYF.

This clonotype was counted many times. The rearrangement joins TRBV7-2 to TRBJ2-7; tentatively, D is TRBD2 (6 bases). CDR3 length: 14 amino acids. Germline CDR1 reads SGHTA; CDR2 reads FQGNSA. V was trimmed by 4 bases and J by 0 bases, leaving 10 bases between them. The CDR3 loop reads CASSSAGSSYEQYF. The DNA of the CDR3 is TGTGCCAGCAGCTCGGCCGGGAGCTCCTACGAGCAGTACTTC.

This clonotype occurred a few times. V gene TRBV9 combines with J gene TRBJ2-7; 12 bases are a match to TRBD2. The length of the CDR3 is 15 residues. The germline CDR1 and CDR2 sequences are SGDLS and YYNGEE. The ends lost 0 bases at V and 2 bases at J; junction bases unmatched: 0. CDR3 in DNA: TGTGCCAGCAGCGTAGGGACTAGCGGGACCTACGAGCAGTACTTC. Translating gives CASSVGTSGTYEQYF.

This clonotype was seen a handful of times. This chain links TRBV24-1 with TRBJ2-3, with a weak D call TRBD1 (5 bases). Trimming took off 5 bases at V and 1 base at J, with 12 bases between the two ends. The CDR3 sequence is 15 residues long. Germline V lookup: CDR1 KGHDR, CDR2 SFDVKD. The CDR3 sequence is CATSGGLGGTDTQYF. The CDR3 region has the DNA TGTGCCACCAGTGGAGGATTAGGGGGCACAGATACGCAGTATTTT.

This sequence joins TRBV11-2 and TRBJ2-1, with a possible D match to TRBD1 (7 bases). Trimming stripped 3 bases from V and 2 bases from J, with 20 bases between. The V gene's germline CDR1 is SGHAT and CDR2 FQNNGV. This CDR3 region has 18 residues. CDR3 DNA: TGTGCCAGCAGCTTTCAAATTGCCGGGGGACAGCCCTACAATGAGCAGTTCTTC. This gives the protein CASSFQIAGGQPYNEQFF.

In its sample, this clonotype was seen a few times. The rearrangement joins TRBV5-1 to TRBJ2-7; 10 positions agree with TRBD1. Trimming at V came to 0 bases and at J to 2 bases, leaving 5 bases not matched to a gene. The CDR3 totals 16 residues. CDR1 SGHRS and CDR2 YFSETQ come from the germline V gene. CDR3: CASSLAWDRGTYEQYF. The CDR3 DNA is TGCGCCAGCAGCTTGGCCTGGGACAGGGGTACCTACGAGCAGTACTTC. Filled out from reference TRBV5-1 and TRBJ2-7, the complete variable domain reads KAGVTQTPRYLIKTRGQQVTLSCSPISGHRSVSWYQQTPGQGLQFLFEYFSETQRNKGNFPGRFSGRQFSNSRSEMNVSTLELGDSALYLCASSLAWDRGTYEQYFGPGTRLTVT.

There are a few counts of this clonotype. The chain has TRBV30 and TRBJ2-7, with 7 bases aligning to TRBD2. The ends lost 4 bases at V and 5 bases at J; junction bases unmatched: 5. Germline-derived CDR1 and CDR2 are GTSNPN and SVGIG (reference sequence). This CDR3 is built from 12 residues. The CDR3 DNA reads TGTGCCTGGAACCGACTAGCTGACGAGCAGTACTTC. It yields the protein CAWNRLADEQYF.

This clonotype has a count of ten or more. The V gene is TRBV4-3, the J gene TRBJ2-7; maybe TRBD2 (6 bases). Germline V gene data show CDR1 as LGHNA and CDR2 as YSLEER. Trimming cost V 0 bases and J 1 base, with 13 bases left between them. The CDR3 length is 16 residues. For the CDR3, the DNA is TGCGCCAGCAGCCAAGATCCCAGCGGGTTTTCCTACGAGCAGTACTTC. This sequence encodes CASSQDPSGFSYEQYF.